Below, 30 T cell receptor beta chains from the same sample are listed, as sequenced in a study of blood T cell repertoires in COVID-19. Repertoires were generated with immunoSEQ multiplex PCR, while TCRdb's copy carries only in-frame clones and drops some. The sample has approximately 240,000 clones; roughly 84% are singletons. The sample consisted of peripheral blood. These receptors were taken from a woman aged 40 to 50 who had recovered from COVID-19.

This chain connects TRBV30 to TRBJ2-4; 8 positions match TRBD1. The CDR3 runs 15 residues. In germline, CDR1 is GTSNPN, CDR2 SVGIG (reference sequence). With V trimmed by 1 base and J by 6 bases, 8 bases remained unmatched. The CDR3 sequence: CAWSAPGGVLNIQYF. DNA for the CDR3: TGTGCCTGGAGTGCGCCAGGGGGCGTTTTAAACATTCAGTACTTC.

The chain couples TRBV5-4 to TRBJ1-6, with no clear D. Germline V gene data show CDR1 as SGHNT and CDR2 as YYREEE (reference sequence). Trimming left V 5 bases short and J 2 bases short, with 14 bases between. The CDR3 totals 16 residues. The CDR3 sequence: CASRHAGEAYNSPLHF. CDR3 DNA sequence: TGTGCCAGCAGGCACGCCGGGGAGGCCTATAATTCACCCCTCCACTTT.

This clone was seen more than once but under ten times. The chain carries TRBV6-1 and TRBJ2-3, with 14 bases identical to TRBD2. Germline loops: CDR1 MNHNS, CDR2 SASEGT. V dropped 3 bases and J dropped 4; count of bases not matched to a gene: 0. The CDR3 extends over 15 amino acids. CDR3 coding DNA: TGTGCCAGCAGTGAGGGACTAGCGGGAGCAGATACGCAGTATTTT. The encoded protein is CASSEGLAGADTQYF.

A note on this clone: The same CDR3 also results from other DNA sequences found in this sample. DNA for the CDR3: TGCAGTGCCCGGTCGGGGGATACGCAGTATTTT. This gives the protein CSARSGDTQYF. This sequence joins TRBV20-1 and TRBJ2-3, with a tentative D call TRBD2 (5 bases). The V gene's germline CDR1 is DFQATT and CDR2 SNEGSKA (reference sequence). The CDR3 spans 11 residues. V lost 6 bases and J lost 6, with 10 bases in between.

V and J are TRBV2 and TRBJ2-1; 9 bases are a match to TRBD1. Germline assignment: CDR1 SNHLY and CDR2 FYNNEI. The length of the CDR3 is 15 residues. The V segment lost 3 bases and the J segment 6 bases; nucleotides outside the gene matches: 6. CDR3 DNA: TGTGCCAGCAGTGACATGGGACAGGGTATCAATGAGCAGTTCTTC. It specifies CASSDMGQGINEQFF.

The genes are TRBV29-1 and TRBJ2-2; maybe TRBD1 (6 bases). This CDR3 spans 16 amino acids. Germline V lookup: CDR1 SQVTM, CDR2 ANQGSEA. V lost 4 bases and J lost 5, with 20 bases in between. For the CDR3, the DNA is TGCAGCGTTGCCCAGTATTGGACAGAGTCGACCGGGGAGCTGTTTTTT. Its translation: CSVAQYWTESTGELFF.

The chain couples TRBV7-2 to TRBJ2-3; 9 nucleotides line up with TRBD1. CDR1 SGHTA and CDR2 FQGNSA come from the germline V gene. The CDR3 is 18 residues long. Germline trimming cut 3 bases from V and 2 bases from J; bases unmatched to any gene: 12. The CDR3 nucleotides read TGTGCCAGCAGCTTCCAAAGTGCAGGGACAGGGAACACAGATACGCAGTATTTT. It specifies CASSFQSAGTGNTDTQYF.

The genes are TRBV19 and TRBJ1-4; tentative D call: TRBD1 (5 bases). Per germline, CDR1 LNHDA and CDR2 SQIVND (reference sequence). The CDR3 sequence is 15 residues long. V lost 4 bases to trimming and J lost 7 bases, with 16 bases between them. The CDR3 protein is CASSTGTLRGEKLFF. In nucleotides, the CDR3 is TGTGCCAGTAGTACTGGGACTCTCCGAGGTGAAAAACTGTTTTTT.

The chain carries TRBV27 and TRBJ2-7, with D perhaps TRBD1 (6 bases). From germline, CDR1 is MNHEY and CDR2 SMNVEV (reference sequence). This CDR3 has 16 amino acids. V dropped 6 bases and J dropped 3 bases, with 21 bases sitting between them. The CDR3 sequence is CASSPARGSGGYEQYF. In DNA, the CDR3 is TGTGCCAGCAGCCCCGCCAGGGGATCGGGTGGCTACGAGCAGTACTTC.

The chain uses TRBV2 and TRBJ2-1, with D maybe TRBD1 (6 bases). The V and J ends lost 7 bases and 7 bases respectively, with 17 bases between them. CDR1 and CDR2 (germline): SNHLY, FYNNEI. The CDR3 contains 14 residues. The CDR3 bases are TGTGCCAGCATGATAAACAGGGCCGGAAATGAGCAGTTCTTC. Translation gives CASMINRAGNEQFF.

The rearrangement joins TRBV24-1 to TRBJ2-6, with 10 nucleotides matching TRBD1. The V gene end was trimmed by 9 bases and the J gene end by 2 bases; junction bases not matched to a gene: 6. CDR3 size: 16 residues. In germline, CDR1 is KGHDR, CDR2 SFDVKD. The CDR3 reads CATQGQGKAGANVLTF. In DNA form, the CDR3 reads TGTGCCACCCAGGGACAGGGGAAGGCTGGGGCCAACGTCCTGACTTTC.

V is TRBV7-9 and J is TRBJ1-4; 8 bases map to TRBD1. CDR3 length equals 14 residues. Trimming took 2 bases from V and 8 from J; bases not matched to a gene: 4. Germline V gives CDR1 SEHNR, CDR2 FQNEAQ (reference sequence). The CDR3 sequence is CASSLQGAQEKLFF. As DNA, the CDR3 is TGTGCCAGCAGCTTACAGGGGGCGCAGGAAAAACTGTTTTTT.

The rearrangement uses TRBV5-1 and TRBJ1-5; possible D gene TRBD1, 6 bases. This CDR3 has 14 residues. CDR1 is SGHRS and CDR2 is YFSETQ in the germline V gene. V shed 0 bases and J shed 4 bases, with 8 bases lying between them. Here the CDR3 reads CASSLDRENQPQHF. The DNA of the CDR3 is TGCGCCAGCAGCTTGGACAGGGAGAATCAGCCCCAGCATTTT.

The rearrangement links TRBV3-1 (or the pseudogene TRBV3-2) to TRBJ1-2; 7 positions match TRBD1. CDR3 size: 13 residues. Germline V gene sequence: CDR1 LGHDT, CDR2 YNNKEL (reference sequence). The junction had 8 bases not matched to a gene; V was cut back by 4 bases and J by 9 bases. The CDR3 sequence is CASSLHGQARYTF. The CDR3 nucleotides read TGTGCCAGCAGCCTACACGGACAGGCCCGCTACACCTTC.

This clone was found a few times. This rearrangement joins TRBV7-2 to TRBJ1-5; TRBD1 aligns across 10 bases. The CDR3 consists of 16 residues. CDR1 is SGHTA, CDR2 FQGNSA, per germline. V trimming: 5 bases; J trimming: 4 bases; junction bases outside the gene matches: 8. CDR3 amino acids: CASSPRDRGSNQPQHF. CDR3 coding DNA: TGTGCCAGCAGCCCCAGGGACAGGGGATCAAATCAGCCCCAGCATTTT.

V and J are TRBV24-1 and TRBJ2-5; 10 bases match TRBD1. CDR3 length equals 14 residues. Trimming removed 5 bases from V and 5 bases from J; junction bases left unmatched: 4. Looked up from germline, CDR1 is KGHDR and CDR2 is SFDVKD. The DNA of the CDR3 is TGTGCCACCAGTGGACAGGGGGCTGCGGAGACCCAGTACTTC. Residues: CATSGQGAAETQYF.

The chain employs TRBV5-5 and TRBJ2-1; 7 nucleotides agree with TRBD2. The V and J ends lost 1 base and 7 bases, in that order; junction bases with no gene match: 8. The length of the CDR3 is 15 residues. The germline V gene has CDR1 SGHKS and CDR2 YYEKEE (reference sequence). The CDR3 here is CASSLRAGPGNEQFF. The CDR3 DNA follows: TGTGCCAGCAGCTTGCGAGCGGGGCCGGGGAATGAGCAGTTCTTC.

The gene calls are TRBV28 and TRBJ1-2; tentative D call: TRBD1 (6 bases). V lost 8 bases to trimming and J lost 8 bases, with 12 bases between them. This CDR3 spans 11 amino acids. From germline, CDR1 is MDHEN and CDR2 SYDVKM. The CDR3 DNA is TGTGCCAGCCGGGGGGCTCGGGGCTACACCTTC. Encoded protein: CASRGARGYTF.

This clone was found once. The CDR3 here is CASSFLGSQDTEAFF. DNA for the CDR3: TGTGCCAGCAGCTTCTTAGGCAGTCAGGACACTGAAGCTTTCTTT. The chain recombines TRBV7-2 with TRBJ1-1; D is undetermined. CDR1 and CDR2 (germline): SGHTA, FQGNSA. This CDR3 has 15 residues. The V and J ends lost 3 bases and 3 bases respectively, with 14 bases between them.

This clone has just one count. The junction departs from germline at one end; a sequencing error may be responsible. The same CDR3 can be traced to other DNA sequences in this sample. This chain links TRBV7-7 with TRBJ2-5; TRBD2 matches at 8 bases. The CDR3 loop spans 15 amino acids. Germline CDR1 reads SSHAT; CDR2 reads FNYEAQ (reference sequence). The CDR3 spells CASSLQRGNQETQYF. CDR3 sequence (DNA): TGTGCTAGCAGCTTGCAGCGGGGGAACCAAGAGACCCAGTACTTC.

The chain employs TRBV6-2 or TRBV6-3 and TRBJ2-5; 7 bases map to TRBD1. The CDR3 is 13 residues long. Trimming cost V 0 bases and J 7 bases; bases outside gene matches: 2. CDR1 is MNHEY, CDR2 SVGEGT, per germline. The CDR3 sequence is CASSYSTGWTQYF. For the CDR3, the DNA is TGTGCCAGCAGTTACTCGACAGGGTGGACCCAGTACTTC.

This sequence joins TRBV5-8 and TRBJ1-5; 7 positions agree with TRBD1. There are 15 residues in the CDR3. V lost 4 bases, J lost 5 bases, and 9 bases stayed unmatched. Germline CDR1 is SGHTS and CDR2 is YDEGEE. CDR3 protein: CASSPRQGWDQPQHF. CDR3 nucleotide sequence: TGTGCCAGCAGCCCACGACAGGGTTGGGATCAGCCCCAGCATTTT. The whole variable domain, filled in from reference TRBV5-8 and TRBJ1-5, reads EAGVTQSPTHLIKTRGQQATLRCSPISGHTSVYWYQQALGLGLQFLLWYDEGEERNRGNFPPRFSGRQFPNYSSELNVNALELEDSALYLCASSPRQGWDQPQHFGDGTRLSIL.

The chain joins TRBV4-3 to TRBJ2-5; TRBD2 might be the D (6 bases). Trimming cost V 4 bases and J 2 bases, with 14 bases left between them. The CDR3 loop spans 15 amino acids. The V gene's germline CDR1 is LGHNA and CDR2 YSLEER. Written as DNA, the CDR3 is TGCGCCAGCAGCCTATACCCCGGGACTCAAGAGACCCAGTACTTC. It is translated as CASSLYPGTQETQYF.

This clone was seen just once. The chain links TRBV19 to TRBJ2-3, with D hard to call. In germline, CDR1 is LNHDA, CDR2 SQIVND (reference sequence). The V gene lost 3 bases and the J gene lost 0 bases, with 10 bases spanning the gap. The CDR3 covers 15 residues. The CDR3 here is CASSMFAMSTDTQYF. CDR3 in DNA: TGTGCCAGTAGTATGTTTGCGATGAGCACAGATACGCAGTATTTT. Based on the CDR3 plus reference TRBV19 and TRBJ2-3, the full variable domain is DGGITQSPKYLFRKEGQNVTLSCEQNLNHDAMYWYRQDPGQGLRLIYYSQIVNDFQKGDIAEGYSVSREKKESFPLTVTSAQKNPTAFYLCASSMFAMSTDTQYFGPGTRLTVL.

About this clone itself: Additional DNA sequences in this sample encode the identical CDR3. This rearrangement joins TRBV7-9 to TRBJ1-5; weak D call: TRBD1 (6 bases). The CDR3 contains 13 residues. Germline CDR1 SEHNR, CDR2 FQNEAQ (reference sequence). Between the trimmed V and J ends, which lost 1 base and 7 bases, there was a span of 8 bases. For the CDR3, the DNA is TGTGCCAGCAGCTTAGGGGGGGGCCAGCCCCAGCATTTT. Its translation: CASSLGGGQPQHF.

The table lists this clone with a few counts. The gene calls are TRBV30 and TRBJ1-2; D not certain. V was pared by 3 bases and J by 1 base, with 6 bases between. The CDR3 has 12 residues. Germline loops: CDR1 GTSNPN, CDR2 SVGIG (reference sequence). Here the CDR3 DNA reads TGTGCCTGGAGCGGGAGTAACTATGGCTACACCTTC. As protein: CAWSGSNYGYTF.

The rearrangement uses TRBV29-1 and TRBJ2-3; the D gene is possibly TRBD1 (5 bases). V was cut by 7 bases and J by 5 bases, with 10 bases left in between. The germline CDR1 and CDR2 sequences are SQVTM and ANQGSEA. The CDR3 length is 11 residues. CDR3 amino acids: CSAKQEDTQYF. In DNA, the CDR3 is TGCAGCGCTAAACAGGAAGATACGCAGTATTTT.

This clone has only one observation. The rearrangement uses TRBV7-8 and TRBJ1-3; D unclear. V was clipped by 1 base and J by 4 bases, with 11 bases between them. The CDR3 loop spans 15 amino acids. Germline CDR1 reads SGHVS; CDR2 reads FQNEAQ. CDR3 in amino acids: CASSLEVAGGNTIYF. CDR3 DNA sequence: TGTGCCAGCAGCTTAGAAGTCGCGGGGGGAAACACCATATATTTT.

The genes are TRBV30 and TRBJ2-7; 8 bases match TRBD2. Per the germline V gene, CDR1 is GTSNPN and CDR2 is SVGIG (reference sequence). Germline trimming cut 1 base from V and 6 bases from J; bases unmatched to any gene: 5. This CDR3 contains 13 residues. CDR3 in DNA: TGTGCCTGGAGTGAGGGGGGGACTAGCGAGCAGTACTTC. Translated: CAWSEGGTSEQYF.

Written as DNA, the CDR3 is TGTGCCAGCAGCTTAGAAGCAGGGCCGTATTATGGCTACACCTTC. As protein: CASSLEAGPYYGYTF. This chain uses TRBV11-2 with TRBJ1-2, with D possibly TRBD1 on 5 matching bases. V dropped 0 bases and J dropped 5 bases, with 13 bases sitting between them. The CDR3 is made up of 15 amino acids. Germline V gene lookup returns CDR1 SGHAT and CDR2 FQNNGV.